This T cell receptor beta chain derives from a study of blood T cell repertoires in COVID-19. The wider study: COVID-19 samples from acute and convalescent phases originated in the United States, Italy and Spain. PBMCs, B-cell-depleted T cells, or T cells were the source of the cDNA or gDNA that made up the material.

Source study methods: Estimation of nucleated cell counts relied on the amplification of reference gene primers. Libraries were prepared by immunoSEQ multiplex PCR; TCRdb keeps only in-frame clonotypes and omits some of them. That table gives V, J and clone size, and the DNA gave D and trimming. The sample holds 190,000 or so clones, around nine tenths seen once. This clone was counted a single time. The germline gives CDR1 SGHNT, CDR2 YYREEE (reference sequence). The CDR3 totals 15 residues. Unmatched junction bases numbered 9, after V lost 2 bases and J lost 10 bases. Material for sequencing was peripheral blood. This TCR derives from a man aged 35 to 55 with active or convalescent COVID-19. The rearrangement joins TRBV5-4 to TRBJ2-1; TRBD2 matches 10 bases. CDR3 sequence: CASSLRAGGPGEQFF. The CDR3 nucleotides read TGTGCCAGCAGCTTAAGAGCGGGGGGGCCGGGAGAGCAGTTCTTC.